Below, 29 T cell receptor beta chains from the same sample are listed, as sequenced in a study of T-cell memory formation after mild COVID-19. TCRdb passed the 5' RACE reads through MiXCR, listing each CDR3 protein once. This table holds 100,000 to 150,000 distinct CDR3 sequences, approximately 16% found once. The sample consisted of PBMCs or a T cell subset sorted from them (not recorded which). The receptor source for this set is an adult woman who had mild COVID-19 (a few samples of this study predate the infection). Cell type and time point are not known.

J is TRBJ1-2 and V is TRBV7-9, with TRBD1 matching 9 bases. The germline gives CDR1 SEHNR, CDR2 FQNEAQ (reference sequence). CDR3 size: 16 residues. After removal of 6 bases from V and 2 bases from J, the junction contained 10 bases not matched to a gene. The CDR3 region is CASRPDTGQGNYGYTF. DNA for the CDR3: TGTGCCAGCAGGCCTGATACGGGACAGGGAAACTATGGCTACACCTTC.

The rearrangement joins TRBV5-1 to TRBJ2-3, with TRBD2 identical over 7 bases. The CDR3 consists of 12 residues. Germline V gene sequence: CDR1 SGHRS, CDR2 YFSETQ. V lost 4 bases to trimming and J lost 4 bases; unmatched junction nucleotides: 0. CDR3 nucleotides: TGCGCCAGCAGCCGGGGGGCAGATACGCAGTATTTT. Protein sequence: CASSRGADTQYF.

The chain carries TRBV5-1 and TRBJ2-7; weak D call: TRBD2 (5 bases). There are 15 residues in the CDR3. The germline gives CDR1 SGHRS, CDR2 YFSETQ. Trimming stripped 0 bases from V and 10 bases from J, with 20 bases between. Here the CDR3 DNA reads TGCGCCAGCAGCTTGGAGGAGGTCCCCCCCCGCCGCCAGTACTTC. It translates to CASSLEEVPPRRQYF.

V usage is TRBV6-5 and J usage is TRBJ2-5; TRBD1 matches at 10 bases. Per the germline V gene, CDR1 is MNHEY and CDR2 is SVGAGI. V was clipped by 1 base and J by 2 bases; unmatched bases: 4. CDR3 size: 16 residues. The DNA of the CDR3 is TGTGCCAGCAGTTACTTACCGGGACAGGGGCAAGAGACCCAGTACTTC. Its translation: CASSYLPGQGQETQYF.

The sample holds many counts of this clonotype. This chain uses TRBV12-3 or TRBV12-4 with TRBJ2-1, with D perhaps TRBD1 (6 bases). The CDR3 sequence is 15 residues long. The V and J ends lost 1 base and 7 bases respectively, with 14 bases between them. CDR3 nucleotide sequence: TGTGCCAGCAGTTTAGGCAGGGGAGAGTGGAATGAGCAGTTCTTC. Translated, it gives CASSLGRGEWNEQFF.

The rearrangement joins TRBV5-1 to TRBJ2-2; D not resolved. V was clipped by 4 bases and J by 1 base, with 8 bases between them. CDR3 size: 14 residues. Germline CDR1 reads SGHRS; CDR2 reads YFSETQ. The CDR3 here is CASSADRNTGELFF. DNA of the CDR3: TGCGCCAGCAGCGCCGACCGGAACACCGGGGAGCTGTTTTTT.

The chain uses TRBV20-1 and TRBJ2-2, with D unresolved. The CDR3 spans 14 residues. Germline V gives CDR1 DFQATT, CDR2 SNEGSKA (reference sequence). V lost 7 bases and J lost 4, with 16 bases in between. CDR3 DNA sequence: TGCAGTGTTCCCGGAAAGACGGGCACCGGGGAGCTGTTTTTT. This gives the protein CSVPGKTGTGELFF.

The V call is TRBV7-8, the J call TRBJ2-1, with 13 bases lining up with TRBD2. V trimming: 5 bases; J trimming: 5 bases; junction bases outside the gene matches: 12. Germline lookup yields CDR1 SGHVS and CDR2 FQNEAQ. This CDR3 has 18 residues. The DNA of the CDR3 is TGTGCCAGCAGCCCGACAGGACTAGCGGGAGTCGTCAACAATGAGCAGTTCTTC. Its translation: CASSPTGLAGVVNNEQFF.

This clonotype was counted only a few times. The chain carries TRBV5-4 and TRBJ1-1; D perhaps matches TRBD1 (6 bases). V was clipped by 3 bases and J by 2 bases, with 8 bases between them. Germline values: CDR1 SGHNT, CDR2 YYREEE (reference sequence). The CDR3 loop spans 13 amino acids. The CDR3 here is CASSSGQNTEAFF. The CDR3 DNA sequence: TGTGCCAGCAGCTCGGGACAAAACACTGAAGCTTTCTTT.

The chain couples TRBV5-1 to TRBJ2-7, with a tentative D call TRBD2 (5 bases). This CDR3 spans 15 amino acids. Germline values: CDR1 SGHRS, CDR2 YFSETQ. Trimming pared 0 bases from V and 3 bases from J, leaving 13 bases between. The CDR3 nucleotides are TGCGCCAGCAGCTTGGTTCTAGGGAGCGGCTACGAGCAGTACTTC. Its protein is CASSLVLGSGYEQYF.

J is TRBJ2-1 and V is TRBV9, with D maybe TRBD2 (6 bases). The CDR3 runs 15 residues. Germline-derived CDR1 and CDR2 are SGDLS and YYNGEE. The V gene lost 4 bases and the J gene lost 0 bases, with 11 bases spanning the gap. This chain's CDR3 is CASSPRDFSYNEQFF. Written as DNA, the CDR3 is TGTGCCAGCAGCCCCCGGGACTTCTCCTACAATGAGCAGTTCTTC.

The chain is built from TRBV15 and TRBJ2-5; D is uncertain. CDR1 and CDR2 from the germline V gene are LNHNV and YYDKDF (reference sequence). There are 14 residues in the CDR3. Deletions cut 1 base from V and 5 bases from J, with 11 bases between. The CDR3 loop reads CATSRVRAGETQYF. Written as DNA, the CDR3 is TGTGCCACCAGCAGAGTTCGGGCTGGGGAGACCCAGTACTTC. Supplemented by reference TRBV15 and TRBJ2-5, the full variable domain reads DAMVIQNPRYQVTQFGKPVTLSCSQTLNHNVMYWYQQKSSQAPKLLFHYYDKDFNNEADTPDNFQSRRPNTSFCFLDIRSPGLGDTAMYLCATSRVRAGETQYFGPGTRLLVL.

The rearrangement joins TRBV20-1 to TRBJ1-5; TRBD1 matches at 7 bases. Germline V gene lookup returns CDR1 DFQATT and CDR2 SNEGSKA (reference sequence). The junction had 3 bases not matched to a gene; V was cut back by 1 base and J by 0 bases. This CDR3 is built from 15 residues. The DNA for the CDR3 is TGCAGTGCTAGAGGGGGACAGAGTAGCAATCAGCCCCAGCATTTT. Residues: CSARGGQSSNQPQHF.

This sequence joins TRBV5-4 and TRBJ2-5, with TRBD1 matching over 8 bases. V trimming: 4 bases; J trimming: 5 bases; junction bases outside the gene matches: 13. The CDR3 spans 16 residues. Germline assignment: CDR1 SGHNT and CDR2 YYREEE (reference sequence). CDR3 DNA sequence: TGTGCCAGCAGCCCAGGAGACAGGGGTAATCTGGAGACCCAGTACTTC. Amino acid sequence: CASSPGDRGNLETQYF.

The V gene is TRBV14, the J gene TRBJ2-1, with D maybe TRBD2 (6 bases). The germline V and J ends were trimmed by 4 bases and 7 bases, with 11 bases remaining between them. Germline V gives CDR1 SGHDN, CDR2 FVKESK. This CDR3 contains 13 residues. The CDR3 protein is CASSLTSRNEQFF. The DNA of the CDR3 is TGTGCCAGCAGCCTTACTAGCCGGAATGAGCAGTTCTTC.

This sequence joins TRBV15 and TRBJ2-1; D could derive from TRBD1 or TRBD2 (5 bases each). Between the trimmed V and J ends, which lost 1 base and 8 bases, there was a span of 18 bases. Germline V gives CDR1 LNHNV, CDR2 YYDKDF (reference sequence). The CDR3 runs to 16 residues. CDR3 nucleotide sequence: TGTGCCACCAGCAGAGCAGGGAGCAGGGCCGCTTATGAGCAGTTCTTC. It translates to CATSRAGSRAAYEQFF. The full variable domain, completed using reference TRBV15 and TRBJ2-1, is DAMVIQNPRYQVTQFGKPVTLSCSQTLNHNVMYWYQQKSSQAPKLLFHYYDKDFNNEADTPDNFQSRRPNTSFCFLDIRSPGLGDTAMYLCATSRAGSRAAYEQFFGPGTRLTVL.

Turning to this clonotype: Mismatch with germline at one junction end may stem from a read error. The V and J genes are TRBV6-6 and TRBJ1-5; TRBD1 agrees at 8 bases. Germline V lookup: CDR1 MNHNY, CDR2 SVGAGI (reference sequence). The CDR3 has 16 amino acids. This CDR3 reads CARSLQGGPGNQPQHF. As DNA, the CDR3 is TGTGCCAGAAGTTTACAGGGGGGTCCGGGCAATCAGCCCCAGCATTTT.

The genes are TRBV12-3 or TRBV12-4 and TRBJ2-3; D gene ambiguous. The CDR3 has 17 amino acids. The ends were cut back, 0 bases at V and 0 bases at J, with 13 bases in the middle. The chain's CDR3 is CASSLALGLSSTDTQYF. The DNA for the CDR3 is TGTGCCAGCAGTTTAGCGCTCGGGTTGTCTAGCACAGATACGCAGTATTTT.

The CDR3 is CASSYGTSGNTIYF. In nucleotides, the CDR3 is TGTGCCAGCAGCTACGGGACGTCTGGAAACACCATATATTTT. The chain links TRBV12-3 or TRBV12-4 to TRBJ1-3, with D perhaps TRBD1 (5 bases). The CDR3 covers 14 residues. V shed 6 bases and J shed 1 base, with 10 bases lying between them.

This clonotype showed up just a few times. The gene calls are TRBV12-3 or TRBV12-4 and TRBJ2-7, with TRBD2 matching 8 bases. There are 13 residues in the CDR3. Trimming cost V 7 bases and J 3 bases; bases outside gene matches: 5. The CDR3 sequence is CASTPGGGYEQYF. The CDR3 DNA reads as TGTGCCAGCACCCCGGGGGGGGGCTACGAGCAGTACTTC.

The rearrangement uses TRBV4-1 and TRBJ1-5; a possible D gene is TRBD1 (6 bases). The CDR3 extends over 14 amino acids. The V end was cut by 3 bases, the J end by 5 bases, with 11 bases between. Per the germline V gene, CDR1 is MGHRA and CDR2 is YSYEKL. The CDR3 nucleotides read TGCGCCAGCAGCCAGATGACAGGAGATCAGCCCCAGCATTTT. It encodes CASSQMTGDQPQHF.

This clonotype was seen only a few times. The rearrangement uses TRBV5-6 and TRBJ1-1; 7 bases align to TRBD1. Germline V gene sequence: CDR1 SGHDT, CDR2 YYEEEE. The CDR3 spans 15 residues. V dropped 3 bases and J dropped 5; count of bases not matched to a gene: 10. The CDR3, as DNA: TGTGCCAGCAGCTCCGACAGGGAGAGAGAAACTGAAGCTTTCTTT. Residues: CASSSDRERETEAFF.

This clonotype was counted a few times. CDR3 nucleotides: TGTGCCAGCAGTTACCAGACAGGGTCGGACGGCTACACCTTC. This encodes CASSYQTGSDGYTF. The chain recombines TRBV6-5 with TRBJ1-2; 7 nucleotides align to TRBD1. CDR3 length equals 14 residues. The V segment lost 2 bases and the J segment 8 bases; nucleotides outside the gene matches: 8. Germline lookup yields CDR1 MNHEY and CDR2 SVGAGI.

The chain is built from TRBV4-2 and TRBJ2-2; 8 bases line up with TRBD2. J gave up 0 bases and V 4 bases, and 1 base lay outside the gene matches. The CDR3 is made up of 15 amino acids. Per germline, CDR1 LGHNA and CDR2 YNFKEQ. The CDR3 region has the DNA TGTGCCAGCAGCCGGGGACTAGCGAACACCGGGGAGCTGTTTTTT. Translated: CASSRGLANTGELFF.

The chain joins TRBV5-5 to TRBJ1-1; a weak D match, TRBD1 (5 bases). Germline V gene sequence: CDR1 SGHKS, CDR2 YYEKEE (reference sequence). The V end lost 4 bases, the J end lost 0 bases, and 10 bases lay between the germline ends. This CDR3 has 14 amino acids. CDR3 loop: CASSLTEVNTEAFF. The CDR3 DNA sequence: TGTGCCAGCAGCCTGACAGAAGTGAACACTGAAGCTTTCTTT.

The genes are TRBV4-1 and TRBJ2-3; 7 bases fit TRBD2. CDR1 is MGHRA and CDR2 is YSYEKL in the germline V gene. There are 15 residues in the CDR3. V trimming: 1 base; J trimming: 4 bases; junction bases outside the gene matches: 5. CDR3 coding DNA: TGCGCCAGCAGCCAAGGAGGGGCGGGAGCAGATACGCAGTATTTT. Amino acids: CASSQGGAGADTQYF.

The gene calls are TRBV12-3 or TRBV12-4 and TRBJ1-5; D perhaps matches TRBD1 (5 bases). The CDR3 length is 14 residues. The V end lost 7 bases, the J end lost 3 bases, and 13 bases lay between the germline ends. The CDR3 nucleotides read TGTGCCAGCAATGAATTGGGACTCAATCAGCCCCAGCATTTT. It translates to CASNELGLNQPQHF.

This chain joins TRBV7-9 and TRBJ1-4; D gene unclear. The length of the CDR3 is 13 residues. Germline-derived CDR1 and CDR2 are SEHNR and FQNEAQ (reference sequence). Deletions cut 3 bases from V and 4 bases from J, with 6 bases between. Written as DNA, the CDR3 is TGTGCCAGCAGCTTCGGGTTTAATGAAAAACTGTTTTTT. It specifies CASSFGFNEKLFF.

In this sample, this clonotype turned up a few times. The genes are TRBV7-6 and TRBJ2-3; D gene ambiguous. The CDR3 spans 15 residues. Germline CDR1 is SGHVS and CDR2 is FNYEAQ. Trimming cost V 5 bases and J 0 bases, with 12 bases left between them. The DNA of the CDR3 is TGTGCCAGCAGCCCTGTTTTTTCTAGCACAGATACGCAGTATTTT. Encoded protein: CASSPVFSSTDTQYF.